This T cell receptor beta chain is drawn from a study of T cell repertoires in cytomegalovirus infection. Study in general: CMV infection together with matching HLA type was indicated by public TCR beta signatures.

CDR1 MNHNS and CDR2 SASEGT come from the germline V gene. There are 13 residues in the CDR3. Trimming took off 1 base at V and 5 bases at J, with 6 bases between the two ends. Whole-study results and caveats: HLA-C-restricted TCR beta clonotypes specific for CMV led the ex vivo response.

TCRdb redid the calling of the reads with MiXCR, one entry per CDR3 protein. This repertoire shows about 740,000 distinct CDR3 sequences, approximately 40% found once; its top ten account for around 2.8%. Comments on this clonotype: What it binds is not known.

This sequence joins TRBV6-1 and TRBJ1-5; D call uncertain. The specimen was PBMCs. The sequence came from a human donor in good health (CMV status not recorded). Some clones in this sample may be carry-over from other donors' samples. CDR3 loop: CASSEVVDQPQHF. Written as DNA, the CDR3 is TGTGCCAGCAGTGAAGTGGTAGATCAGCCCCAGCATTTT.